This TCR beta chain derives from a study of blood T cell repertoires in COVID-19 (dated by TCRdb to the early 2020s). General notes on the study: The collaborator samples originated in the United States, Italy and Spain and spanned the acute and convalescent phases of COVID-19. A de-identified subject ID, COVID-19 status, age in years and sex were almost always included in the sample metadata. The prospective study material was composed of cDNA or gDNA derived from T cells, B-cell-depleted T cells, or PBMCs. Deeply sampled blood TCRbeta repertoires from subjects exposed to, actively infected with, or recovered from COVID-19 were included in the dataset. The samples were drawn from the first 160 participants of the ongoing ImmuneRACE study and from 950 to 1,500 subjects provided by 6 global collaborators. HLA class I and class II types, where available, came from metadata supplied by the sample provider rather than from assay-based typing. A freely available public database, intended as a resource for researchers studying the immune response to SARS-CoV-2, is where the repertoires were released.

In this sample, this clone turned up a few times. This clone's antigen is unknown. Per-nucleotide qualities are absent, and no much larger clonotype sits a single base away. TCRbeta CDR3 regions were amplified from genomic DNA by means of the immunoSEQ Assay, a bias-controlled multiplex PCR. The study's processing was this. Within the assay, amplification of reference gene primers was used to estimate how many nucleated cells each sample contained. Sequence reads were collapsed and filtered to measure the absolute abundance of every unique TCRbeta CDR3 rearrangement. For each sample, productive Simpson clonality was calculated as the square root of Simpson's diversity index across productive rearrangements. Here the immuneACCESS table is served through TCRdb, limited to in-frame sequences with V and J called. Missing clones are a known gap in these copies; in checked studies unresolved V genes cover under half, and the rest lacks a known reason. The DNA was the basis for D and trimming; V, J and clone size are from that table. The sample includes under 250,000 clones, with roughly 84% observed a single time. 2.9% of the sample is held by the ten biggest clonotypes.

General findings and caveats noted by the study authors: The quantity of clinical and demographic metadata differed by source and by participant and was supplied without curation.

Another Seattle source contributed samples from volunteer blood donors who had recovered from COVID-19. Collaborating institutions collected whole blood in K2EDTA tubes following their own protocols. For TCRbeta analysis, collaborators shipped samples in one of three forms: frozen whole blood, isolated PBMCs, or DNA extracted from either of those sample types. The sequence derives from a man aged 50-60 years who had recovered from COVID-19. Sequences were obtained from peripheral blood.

The CDR3 loop reads CASSWTSGSYEQYF. The sequenced DNA is TGTGCCAGCAGCTGGACTAGCGGGAGTTACGAGCAGTACTTC. The chain links TRBV5-6 with TRBJ2-7; 13 junctional bases match TRBD2. The CDR3 starts with the cysteine, ends with the phenylalanine, and has 14 residues. Only the CDR3 DNA stays, 42 bases, in frame from base 1. The germline V gene gives CDR1 as SGHDT and CDR2 as YYEEEE. V lost 3 bases and J lost 4 bases, and the count of bases not matched to a germline gene is 1.